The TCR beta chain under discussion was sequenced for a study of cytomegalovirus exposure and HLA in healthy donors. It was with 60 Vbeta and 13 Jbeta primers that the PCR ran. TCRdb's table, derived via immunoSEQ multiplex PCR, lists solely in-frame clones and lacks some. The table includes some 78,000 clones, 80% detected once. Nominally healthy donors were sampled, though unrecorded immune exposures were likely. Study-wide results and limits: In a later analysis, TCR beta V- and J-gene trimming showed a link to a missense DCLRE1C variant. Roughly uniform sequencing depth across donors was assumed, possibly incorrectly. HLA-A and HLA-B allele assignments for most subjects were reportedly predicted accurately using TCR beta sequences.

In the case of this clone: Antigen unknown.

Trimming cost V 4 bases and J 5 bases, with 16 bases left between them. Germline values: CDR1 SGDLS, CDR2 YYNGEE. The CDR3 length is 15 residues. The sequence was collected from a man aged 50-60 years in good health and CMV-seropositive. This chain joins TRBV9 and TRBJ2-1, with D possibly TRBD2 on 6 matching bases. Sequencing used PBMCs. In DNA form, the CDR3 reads TGTGCCAGCAGCCCCCTCGGCGGGACCCACAATGAGCAGTTCTTC. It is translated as CASSPLGGTHNEQFF.